A single T cell receptor (beta chain) is shown here with its context. The target antigen is unknown. This entry is derived from a study of CXCR3-negative and CXCR3-positive naive CD8 T cells. Across the study: The TRB read total, about 135 million, broke down to about 1.5 +/- 0.3 million reads per library. Findings of the study overall: Naive cells positive for CXCR3 carried more hydrophobic TRB CDR3s than CXCR3-negative ones. Partly lower CXCR3 expression followed cryopreservation, and most assays relied on fresh PBMCs. The TRBV-TRBJ usage of naive CXCR3-negative and CXCR3-positive cells was similar, but that of memory cells differed.

UMI-labeled 5' RACE TRB cDNA libraries were prepared from the cells. TCRdb re-called the 5' RACE reads and shows each CDR3 protein once, DNA omitted. The repertoire shows tens of thousands of distinct CDR3 sequences; the top ten hold less than 0.85%. The CDR3 runs 15 residues. Germline V gene sequence: CDR1 SGHNT, CDR2 YYREEE (reference sequence). The sequence came from a human donor in good health. Some clones in this sample may be carry-over from other donors' samples. The rearrangement joins TRBV5-4 to TRBJ2-3; TCRdb reports TRBD1, a call that lacks DNA to check it against. Sequences were obtained from naive CXCR3+ CD8+ T cells from blood. Subset: CD45RO-CCR7+CD27+CD95- naive CD8+ T cells expressing CXCR3 (TNR3+). CDR3 sequence reads: CASSLSEGASDTQYF. The variable domain in full, completed from reference TRBV5-4 and TRBJ2-3, reads ETGVTQSPTHLIKTRGQQVTLRCSSQSGHNTVSWYQQALGQGPQFIFQYYREEENGRGNFPPRFSGLQFPNYSSELNVNALELDDSALYLCASSLSEGASDTQYFGPGTRLTVL.